This T cell receptor beta chain appears in the sequencing data of a study of shared clonotypes between healthy human individuals. Profiling relied on immunoSEQ multiplex PCR, and the TCRdb table lists in-frame clones only, not all of them. The sample yields nearly 2 million clones, less than 95% seen once. As concerns this clone: The antigen remains undetermined.

Naive CD8 cells, CD45RO-negative and positively selected for CCR7, excluded terminally differentiated effector memory CD45RA+ cells. CDR1 and CDR2 (germline): SGHTA, FQGNSA. The V end was cut by 5 bases, the J end by 6 bases, with 14 bases between. This CDR3 spans 13 amino acids. Study findings and constraints: Naive CD4 clonotypes were shared across a handful of donors at around 5%.

Source material: naive CD8+ T cells sorted from blood. This receptor was identified in a young man in good health. J is TRBJ2-7 and V is TRBV7-2, with D maybe TRBD2 (6 bases). The CDR3 loop is CASSQRLVVEQYF. CDR3 nucleotides: TGTGCCAGCAGCCAACGACTAGTCGTCGAGCAGTACTTC.